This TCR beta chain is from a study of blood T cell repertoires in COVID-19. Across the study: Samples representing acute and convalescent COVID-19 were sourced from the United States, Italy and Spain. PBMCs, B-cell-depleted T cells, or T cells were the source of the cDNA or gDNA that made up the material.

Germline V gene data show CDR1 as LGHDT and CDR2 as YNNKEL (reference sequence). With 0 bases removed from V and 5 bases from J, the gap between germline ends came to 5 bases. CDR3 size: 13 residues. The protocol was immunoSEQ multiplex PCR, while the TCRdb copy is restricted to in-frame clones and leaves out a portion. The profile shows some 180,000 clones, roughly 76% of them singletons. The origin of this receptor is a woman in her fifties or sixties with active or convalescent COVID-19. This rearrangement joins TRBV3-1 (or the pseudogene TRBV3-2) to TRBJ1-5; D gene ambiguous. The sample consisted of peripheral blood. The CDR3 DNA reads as TGTGCCAGCAGCCAAGATGGAGATCAGCCCCAGCATTTT. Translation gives CASSQDGDQPQHF.